A single sample is the source of the 2 T cell receptor beta chains below, sequenced in a study of naive and memory T cell subsets. Both TRBC1 and TRBC2 were covered by a beta constant-region primer of two equimolar oligonucleotides. The ligated cDNA underwent four PCR rounds using SP2 and nested alpha and beta constant-region primers. MiXCR, applied by TCRdb to the UMI-ligation and nested PCR reads, yields one record per CDR3 protein. This sample has some 82,000 distinct CDR3 sequences, with about 11% found just once. The study's findings and limits: Especially in CD8 cells, naive repertoires contained a few larger clonotypes, possibly CD45RA-re-expressing memory cells.

Their cognate antigens are unknown. Sequenced: naive CD4+ T cells from blood. The receptors shown here come from a human donor in good health.

The V and J genes are TRBV20-1 and TRBJ2-5; the D call may be TRBD1 or TRBD2 (5 bases each). V was clipped by 3 bases and J by 2 bases, with 10 bases between them. Germline CDR1 is DFQATT and CDR2 is SNEGSKA (reference sequence). The CDR3 consists of 13 residues. This CDR3 reads CSASRGPQETQYF. The CDR3 DNA is TGCAGTGCTAGTCGGGGACCACAAGAGACCCAGTACTTC.

At least ten counts were recorded for this clonotype. The gene calls are TRBV27 and TRBJ1-1, with D unclear. The CDR3 is 17 amino acids. V was cut by 2 bases and J by 1 base, with 17 bases left in between. CDR1 and CDR2 from the germline V gene are MNHEY and SMNVEV (reference sequence). This chain's CDR3 is CASSLTPKRVTNTEAFF. CDR3 DNA: TGTGCCAGCAGTTTAACCCCAAAACGAGTCACGAACACTGAAGCTTTCTTT.